This TCR beta chain was sequenced in a study of cytomegalovirus exposure and HLA in healthy donors. Amplification used 60 Vbeta primers and 13 Jbeta primers. Here immunoSEQ multiplex PCR was the method, and the copy in TCRdb shows in-frame clones only, minus some. This table holds about 97,000 clones, roughly four fifths found once. In germline, CDR1 is MRHNA, CDR2 SNTAGT. V was trimmed by 3 bases and J by 0 bases, leaving 14 bases between them. The CDR3 consists of 16 residues. Sequenced sample: PBMCs. This chain joins TRBV6-4 and TRBJ1-2; no clear D. The TCR originated in a man aged 35-49 years in good health and CMV-seropositive. CDR3 amino acids: CASSDTGAAPNYGYTF. The CDR3 region has the DNA TGTGCCAGCAGTGATACCGGAGCAGCTCCTAACTATGGCTACACCTTC.